The clone carrying this TCR beta chain was detected only a few times. Its target is not known. The CDR3 has 17 residues. Germline CDR1 LNHDA, CDR2 SQIVND (reference sequence). V dropped 3 bases and J dropped 4; count of bases not matched to a gene: 12. The record originates from a study of cytomegalovirus exposure and HLA in healthy donors. Study-level findings and limits: When analyzed later, the rates of TCR association showed variation by HLA locus, with DRB1 the most and HLA-C the fewest. Several of the most significant clusters were apparently associated with common viral pathogens in a later analysis. In an earlier analysis, in roughly 580 donors, most V segments appeared productive either ~90% or ~30% of the time. Apparent HLA restriction characterized most CMV-associated TCR beta chains in a later analysis.

Amplification used 60 Vbeta primers and 13 Jbeta primers. Generated by immunoSEQ multiplex PCR, the TCRdb table keeps only in-frame clones and is missing some. This table holds about 120,000 clones, roughly 82% found once. The chain has TRBV19 and TRBJ2-3; 8 nucleotides match TRBD2. The sequenced sample was PBMCs. This receptor was identified in a human donor in good health. The CDR3 coding sequence is TGTGCCAGTAGTATTGGGACGATAGCGGGACGGGCAGATACGCAGTATTTT. Translated, it gives CASSIGTIAGRADTQYF.